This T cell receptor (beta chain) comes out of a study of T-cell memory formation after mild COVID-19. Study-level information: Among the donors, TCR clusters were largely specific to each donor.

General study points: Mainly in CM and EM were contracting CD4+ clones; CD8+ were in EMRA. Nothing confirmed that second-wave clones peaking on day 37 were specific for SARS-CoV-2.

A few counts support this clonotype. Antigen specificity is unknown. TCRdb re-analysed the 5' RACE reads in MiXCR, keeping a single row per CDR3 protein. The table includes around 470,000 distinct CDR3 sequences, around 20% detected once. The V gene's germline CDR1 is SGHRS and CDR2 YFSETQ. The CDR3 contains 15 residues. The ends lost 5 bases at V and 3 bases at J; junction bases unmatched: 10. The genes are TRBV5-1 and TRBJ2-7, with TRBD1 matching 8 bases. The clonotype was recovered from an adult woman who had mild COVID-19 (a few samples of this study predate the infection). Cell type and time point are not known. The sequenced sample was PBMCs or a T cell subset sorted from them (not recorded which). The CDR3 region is CASRSTGTGIYEQYF. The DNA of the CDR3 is TGCGCCAGCAGAAGTACCGGGACAGGTATCTACGAGCAGTACTTC.